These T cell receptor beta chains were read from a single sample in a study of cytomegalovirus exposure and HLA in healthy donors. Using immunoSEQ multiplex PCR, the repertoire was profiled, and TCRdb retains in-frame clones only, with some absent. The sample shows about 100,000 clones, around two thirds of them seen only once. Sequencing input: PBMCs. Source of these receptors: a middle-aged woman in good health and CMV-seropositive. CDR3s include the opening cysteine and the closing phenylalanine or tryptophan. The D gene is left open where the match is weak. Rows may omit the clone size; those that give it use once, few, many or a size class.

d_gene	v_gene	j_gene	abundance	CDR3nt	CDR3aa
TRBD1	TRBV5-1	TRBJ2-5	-	TGCGCCAGCAGCCCCCCCCGGACAGGACAAGAGACCCAGTACTTC	CASSPPRTGQETQYF
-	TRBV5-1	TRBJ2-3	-	TGCGCCAGCCGGCGGGCAAAATGGGGAGATACGCAGTATTTT	CASRRAKWGDTQYF
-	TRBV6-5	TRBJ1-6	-	TGTGCCAGCAGTTACACCGCAGGGGTGCATTCACCCCTCCACTTT	CASSYTAGVHSPLHF
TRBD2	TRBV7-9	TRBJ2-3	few	TGTGCCAGCAGCGCAAATAGCGGGGGGGCAACGGATACGCAGTATTTT	CASSANSGGATDTQYF
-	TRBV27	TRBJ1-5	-	TGTGCCAGCAGTTTGAACAGGGATCAGCCCCAGCATTTT	CASSLNRDQPQHF
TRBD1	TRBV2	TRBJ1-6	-	TGTGCCAGCAGTGAATTGGGACAGGGTCGCTCACCCCTCCACTTT	CASSELGQGRSPLHF
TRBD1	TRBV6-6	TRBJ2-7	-	TGTGCCAGCAGTTACCGACAGGGGAATAAGTACGAGCAGTACTTC	CASSYRQGNKYEQYF
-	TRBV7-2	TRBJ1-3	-	TGTGCCAGCAGCCCTTCGACGGGCGTCAGGGTCACCATATATTTT	CASSPSTGVRVTIYF
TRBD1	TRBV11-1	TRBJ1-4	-	TGTGCCAGCAGCTTAGCCGGGACAGCTAATGAAAAACTGTTTTTT	CASSLAGTANEKLFF
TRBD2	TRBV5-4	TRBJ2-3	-	TGTGCCAGCAGACCCACTAGCGGGGGAGTCCCAGATACGCAGTATTTT	CASRPTSGGVPDTQYF
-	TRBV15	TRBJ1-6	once	TGTGCCACCACTTCGGGAGGGGTGAGTTCACCCCTCCACTTT	CATTSGGVSSPLHF